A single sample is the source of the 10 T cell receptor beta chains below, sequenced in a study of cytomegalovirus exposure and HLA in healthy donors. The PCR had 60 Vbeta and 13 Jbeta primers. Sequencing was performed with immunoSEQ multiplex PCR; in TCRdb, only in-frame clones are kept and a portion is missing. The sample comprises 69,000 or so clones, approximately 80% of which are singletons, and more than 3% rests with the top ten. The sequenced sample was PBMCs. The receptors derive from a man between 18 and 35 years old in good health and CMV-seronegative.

This CDR3 reads CASSLQPSEVKYF. The CDR3 DNA is TGTGCCAGCAGCTTACAACCTAGCGAGGTGAAGTATTTT. This chain connects TRBV7-3 to TRBJ2-3; TRBD2 is a possible D gene (6 bases). Germline V CDR1 and CDR2: SGHTA, FQGTGA. Trimming left V 2 bases short and J 13 bases short, with 16 bases between. The CDR3 is made up of 13 amino acids.

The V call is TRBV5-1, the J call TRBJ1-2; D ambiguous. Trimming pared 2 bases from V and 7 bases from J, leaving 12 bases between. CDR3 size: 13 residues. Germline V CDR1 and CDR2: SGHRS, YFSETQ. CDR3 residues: CASSFGQAGGYTF. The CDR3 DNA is TGCGCCAGCAGCTTTGGGCAGGCGGGTGGCTACACCTTC.

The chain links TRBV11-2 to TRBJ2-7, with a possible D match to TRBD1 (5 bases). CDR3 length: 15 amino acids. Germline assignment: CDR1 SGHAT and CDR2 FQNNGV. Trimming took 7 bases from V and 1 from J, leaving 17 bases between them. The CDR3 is CASTQVDSRSYEQYF. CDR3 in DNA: TGTGCCAGCACCCAAGTTGACAGCAGATCCTACGAGCAGTACTTC.

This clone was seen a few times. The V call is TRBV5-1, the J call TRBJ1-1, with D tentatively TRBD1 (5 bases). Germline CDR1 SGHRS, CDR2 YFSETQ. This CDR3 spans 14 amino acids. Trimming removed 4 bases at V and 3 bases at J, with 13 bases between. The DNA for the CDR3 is TGCGCCAGCAGCCGCCGAAAAGGGGACACTGAAGCTTTCTTT. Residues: CASSRRKGDTEAFF. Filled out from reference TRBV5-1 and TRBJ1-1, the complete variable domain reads KAGVTQTPRYLIKTRGQQVTLSCSPISGHRSVSWYQQTPGQGLQFLFEYFSETQRNKGNFPGRFSGRQFSNSRSEMNVSTLELGDSALYLCASSRRKGDTEAFFGQGTRLTVV.

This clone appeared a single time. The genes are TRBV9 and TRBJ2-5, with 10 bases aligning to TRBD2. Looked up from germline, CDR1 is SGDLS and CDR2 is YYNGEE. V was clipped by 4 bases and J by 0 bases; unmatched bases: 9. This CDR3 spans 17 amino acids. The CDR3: CASSPHGLADYQETQYF. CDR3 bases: TGTGCCAGCAGCCCCCACGGACTAGCGGATTACCAAGAGACCCAGTACTTC.

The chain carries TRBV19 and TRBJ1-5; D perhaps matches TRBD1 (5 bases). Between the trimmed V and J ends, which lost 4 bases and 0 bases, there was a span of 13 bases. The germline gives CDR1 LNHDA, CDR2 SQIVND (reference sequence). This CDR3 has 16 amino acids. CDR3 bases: TGTGCCAGTAGTACCATAGCCCAGGGTAGCAATCAGCCCCAGCATTTT. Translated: CASSTIAQGSNQPQHF. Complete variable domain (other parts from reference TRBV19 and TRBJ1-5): DGGITQSPKYLFRKEGQNVTLSCEQNLNHDAMYWYRQDPGQGLRLIYYSQIVNDFQKGDIAEGYSVSREKKESFPLTVTSAQKNPTAFYLCASSTIAQGSNQPQHFGDGTRLSIL.

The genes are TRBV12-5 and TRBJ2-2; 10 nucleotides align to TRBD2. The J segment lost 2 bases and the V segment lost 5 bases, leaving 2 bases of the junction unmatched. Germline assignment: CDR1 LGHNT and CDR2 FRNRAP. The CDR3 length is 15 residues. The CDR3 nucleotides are TGTGCTAGTGGTCGGACTAGCGGCAACACCGGGGAGCTGTTTTTT. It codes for CASGRTSGNTGELFF.

CDR3 bases: TGCGCCAGCAGACAGGGAGGCAATCAGCCCCAGCATTTT. It yields the protein CASRQGGNQPQHF. The chain employs TRBV5-1 and TRBJ1-5; D perhaps matches TRBD1 (6 bases). Germline V gives CDR1 SGHRS, CDR2 YFSETQ. The CDR3 covers 13 residues. Trimming removed 5 bases from V and 2 bases from J, with 8 bases in between.

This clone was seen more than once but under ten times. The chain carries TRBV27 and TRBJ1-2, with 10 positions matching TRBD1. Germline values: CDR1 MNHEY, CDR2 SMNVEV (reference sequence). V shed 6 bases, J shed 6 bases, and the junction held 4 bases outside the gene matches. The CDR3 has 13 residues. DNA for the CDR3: TGTGCCAGCAGGCGGGGGACAGGGGATGGCTACACCTTC. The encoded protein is CASRRGTGDGYTF.

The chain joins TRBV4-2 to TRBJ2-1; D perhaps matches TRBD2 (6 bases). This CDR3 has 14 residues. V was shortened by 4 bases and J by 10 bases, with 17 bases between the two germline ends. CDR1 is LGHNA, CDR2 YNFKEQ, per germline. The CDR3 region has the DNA TGTGCCAGCAGCCTAAACCTAGGGGCGGGGGAGCAGTTCTTC. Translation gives CASSLNLGAGEQFF.